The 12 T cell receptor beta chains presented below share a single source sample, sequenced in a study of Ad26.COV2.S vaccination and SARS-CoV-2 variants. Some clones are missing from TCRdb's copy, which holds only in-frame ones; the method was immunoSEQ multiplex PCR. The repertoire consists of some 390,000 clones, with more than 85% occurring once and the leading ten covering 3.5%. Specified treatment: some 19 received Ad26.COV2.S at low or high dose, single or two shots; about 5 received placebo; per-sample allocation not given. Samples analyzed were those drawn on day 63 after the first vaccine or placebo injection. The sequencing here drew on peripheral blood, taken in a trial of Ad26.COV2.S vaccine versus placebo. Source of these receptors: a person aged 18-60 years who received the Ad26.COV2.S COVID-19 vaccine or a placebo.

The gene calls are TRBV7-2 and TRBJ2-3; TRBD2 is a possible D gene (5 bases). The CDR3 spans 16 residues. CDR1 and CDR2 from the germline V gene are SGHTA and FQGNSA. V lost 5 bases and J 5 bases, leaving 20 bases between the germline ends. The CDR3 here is CASSQPPGLAGDTQYF. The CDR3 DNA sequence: TGTGCCAGCAGCCAACCCCCCGGGCTAGCCGGAGATACGCAGTATTTT. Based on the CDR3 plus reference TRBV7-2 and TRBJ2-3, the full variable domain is GAGVSQSPSNKVTEKGKDVELRCDPISGHTALYWYRQSLGQGLEFLIYFQGNSAPDKSGLPSDRFSAERTGGSVSTLTIQRTQQEDSAVYLCASSQPPGLAGDTQYFGPGTRLTVL.

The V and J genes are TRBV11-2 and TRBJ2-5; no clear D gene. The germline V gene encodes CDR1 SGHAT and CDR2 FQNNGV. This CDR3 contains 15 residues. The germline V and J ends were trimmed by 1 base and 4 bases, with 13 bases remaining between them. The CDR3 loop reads CASSLGVARGETQYF. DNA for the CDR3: TGTGCCAGCAGCTTAGGGGTGGCCCGAGGAGAGACCCAGTACTTC.

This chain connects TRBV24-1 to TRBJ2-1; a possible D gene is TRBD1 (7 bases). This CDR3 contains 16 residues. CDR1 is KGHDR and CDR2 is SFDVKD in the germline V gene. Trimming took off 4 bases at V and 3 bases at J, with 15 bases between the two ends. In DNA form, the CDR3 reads TGTGCCACCAGTGACCCAGGAGGGGGCCACTACAATGAGCAGTTCTTC. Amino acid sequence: CATSDPGGGHYNEQFF.

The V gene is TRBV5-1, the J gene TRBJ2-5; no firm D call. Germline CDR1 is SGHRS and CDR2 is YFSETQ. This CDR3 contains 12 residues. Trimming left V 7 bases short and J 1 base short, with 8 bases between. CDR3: CASRRAQETQYF. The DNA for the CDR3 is TGCGCCAGCCGACGGGCCCAAGAGACCCAGTACTTC.

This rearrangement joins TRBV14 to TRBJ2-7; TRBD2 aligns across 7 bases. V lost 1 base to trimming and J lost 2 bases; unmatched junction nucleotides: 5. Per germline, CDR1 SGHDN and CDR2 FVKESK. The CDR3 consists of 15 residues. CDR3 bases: TGTGCCAGCAGCCAAGGCCTTGGACTAGCCTACGAGCAGTACTTC. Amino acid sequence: CASSQGLGLAYEQYF.

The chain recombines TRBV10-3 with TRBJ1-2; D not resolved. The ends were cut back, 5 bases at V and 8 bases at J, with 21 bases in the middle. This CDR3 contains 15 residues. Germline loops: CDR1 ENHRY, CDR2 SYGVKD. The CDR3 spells CAISNPSGQTLGYTF. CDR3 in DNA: TGTGCCATCAGTAACCCAAGCGGTCAAACCTTGGGCTACACCTTC.

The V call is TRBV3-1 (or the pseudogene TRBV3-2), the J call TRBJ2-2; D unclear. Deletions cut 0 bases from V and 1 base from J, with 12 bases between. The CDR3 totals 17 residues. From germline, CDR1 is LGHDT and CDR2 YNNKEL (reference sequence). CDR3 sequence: CASSQDLTSLNTGELFF. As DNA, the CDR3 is TGTGCCAGCAGCCAAGATCTAACCAGCTTGAACACCGGGGAGCTGTTTTTT.

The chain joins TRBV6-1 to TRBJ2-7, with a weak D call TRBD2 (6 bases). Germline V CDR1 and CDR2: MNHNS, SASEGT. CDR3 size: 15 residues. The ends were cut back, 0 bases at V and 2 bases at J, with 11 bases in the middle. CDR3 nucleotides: TGTGCCAGCAGTGAAGCGCGGGACTCAGCCTACGAGCAGTACTTC. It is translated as CASSEARDSAYEQYF.

CDR3 sequence: CASSLEPRDTQYF. As DNA, the CDR3 is TGCGCCAGCAGCTTGGAACCCCGAGATACGCAGTATTTT. The chain carries TRBV5-1 and TRBJ2-3; D unclear. This CDR3 region has 13 residues. Germline V gene sequence: CDR1 SGHRS, CDR2 YFSETQ. The V gene lost 0 bases and the J gene lost 5 bases, with 7 bases spanning the gap.

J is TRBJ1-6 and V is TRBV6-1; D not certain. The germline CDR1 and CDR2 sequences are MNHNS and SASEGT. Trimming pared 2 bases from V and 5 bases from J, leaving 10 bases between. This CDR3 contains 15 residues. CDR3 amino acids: CASSEPRPNNSPLHF. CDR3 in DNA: TGTGCCAGCAGTGAACCGAGGCCTAATAATTCACCCCTCCACTTT.

The CDR3 region is CSVGTSGETDTQYF. The CDR3 nucleotides read TGCAGCGTTGGGACTAGCGGGGAGACAGATACGCAGTATTTT. This chain uses TRBV29-1 with TRBJ2-3; the match to TRBD2 covers 12 bases. Germline loops: CDR1 SQVTM, CDR2 ANQGSEA. The CDR3 is 14 residues long. V lost 4 bases and J lost 3; bases outside the gene matches: 2.

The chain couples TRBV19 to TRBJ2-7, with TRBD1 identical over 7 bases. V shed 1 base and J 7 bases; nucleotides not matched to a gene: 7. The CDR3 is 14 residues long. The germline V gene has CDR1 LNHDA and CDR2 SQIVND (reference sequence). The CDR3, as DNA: TGTGCCAGTAGTATAGGGACAGGAAGTCAAGAGCAGTACTTC. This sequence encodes CASSIGTGSQEQYF.